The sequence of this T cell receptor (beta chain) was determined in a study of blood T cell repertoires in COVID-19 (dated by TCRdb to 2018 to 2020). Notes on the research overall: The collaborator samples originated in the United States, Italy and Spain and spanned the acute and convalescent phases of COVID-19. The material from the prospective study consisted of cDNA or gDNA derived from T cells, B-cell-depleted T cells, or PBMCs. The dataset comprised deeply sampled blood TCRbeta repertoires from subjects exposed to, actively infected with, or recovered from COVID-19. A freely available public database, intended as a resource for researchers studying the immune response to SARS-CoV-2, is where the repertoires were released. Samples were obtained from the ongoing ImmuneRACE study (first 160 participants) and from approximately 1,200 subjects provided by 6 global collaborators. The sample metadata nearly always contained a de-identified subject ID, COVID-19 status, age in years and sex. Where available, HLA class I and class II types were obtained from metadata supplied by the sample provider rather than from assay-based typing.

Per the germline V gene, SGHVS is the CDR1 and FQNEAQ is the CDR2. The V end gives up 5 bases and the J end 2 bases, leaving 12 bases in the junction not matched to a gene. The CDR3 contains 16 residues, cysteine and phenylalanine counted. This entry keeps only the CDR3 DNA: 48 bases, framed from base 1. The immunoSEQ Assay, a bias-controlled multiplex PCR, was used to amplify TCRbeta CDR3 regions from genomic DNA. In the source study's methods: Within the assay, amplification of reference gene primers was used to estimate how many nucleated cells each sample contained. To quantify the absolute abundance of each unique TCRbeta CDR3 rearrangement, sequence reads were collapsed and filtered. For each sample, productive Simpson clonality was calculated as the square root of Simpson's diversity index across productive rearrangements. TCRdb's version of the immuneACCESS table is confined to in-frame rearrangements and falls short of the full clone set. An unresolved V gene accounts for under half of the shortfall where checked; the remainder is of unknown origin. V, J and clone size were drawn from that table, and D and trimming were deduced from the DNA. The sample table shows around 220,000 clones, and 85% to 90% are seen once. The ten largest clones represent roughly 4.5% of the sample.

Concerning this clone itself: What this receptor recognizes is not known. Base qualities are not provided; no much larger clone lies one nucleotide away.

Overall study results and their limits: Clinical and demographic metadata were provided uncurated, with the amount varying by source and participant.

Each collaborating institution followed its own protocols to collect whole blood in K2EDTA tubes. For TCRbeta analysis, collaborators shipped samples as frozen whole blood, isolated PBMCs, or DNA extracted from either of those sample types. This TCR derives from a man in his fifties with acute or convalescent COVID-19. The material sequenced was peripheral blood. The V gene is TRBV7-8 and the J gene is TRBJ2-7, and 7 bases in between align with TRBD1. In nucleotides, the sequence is TGTGCCAGCAGCCGACAGGGCTCGATTCTTACCTACGAGCAGTACTTC. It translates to CASSRQGSILTYEQYF.